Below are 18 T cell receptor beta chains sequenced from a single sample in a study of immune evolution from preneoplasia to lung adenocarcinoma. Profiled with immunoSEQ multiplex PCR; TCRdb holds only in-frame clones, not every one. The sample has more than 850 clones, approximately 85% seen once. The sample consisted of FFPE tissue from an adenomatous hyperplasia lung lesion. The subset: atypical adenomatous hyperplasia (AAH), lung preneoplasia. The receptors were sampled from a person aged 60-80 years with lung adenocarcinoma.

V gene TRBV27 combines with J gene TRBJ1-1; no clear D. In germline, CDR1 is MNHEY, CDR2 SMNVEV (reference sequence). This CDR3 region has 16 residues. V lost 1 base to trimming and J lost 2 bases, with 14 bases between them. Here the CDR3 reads CASSLFPGFENTEAFF. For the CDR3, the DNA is TGTGCCAGCAGTTTATTCCCGGGCTTCGAAAACACTGAAGCTTTCTTT.

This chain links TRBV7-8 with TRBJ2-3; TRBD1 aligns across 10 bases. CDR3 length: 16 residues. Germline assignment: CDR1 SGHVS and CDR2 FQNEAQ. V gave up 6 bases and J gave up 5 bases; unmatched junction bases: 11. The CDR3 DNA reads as TGTGCCAGCAGTCCAAGGACAGGGGGATTGAAAGATACGCAGTATTTT. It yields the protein CASSPRTGGLKDTQYF.

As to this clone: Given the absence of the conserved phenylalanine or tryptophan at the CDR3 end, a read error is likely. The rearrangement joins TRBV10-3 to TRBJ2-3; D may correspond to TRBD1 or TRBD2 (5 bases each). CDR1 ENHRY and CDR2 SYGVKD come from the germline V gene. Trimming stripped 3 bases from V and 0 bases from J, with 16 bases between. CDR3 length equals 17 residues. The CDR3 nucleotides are TGTGCCATCAGTGATGTAGGGACGCGATCTAGCACAGATACGCAGTATCTT. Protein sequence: CAISDVGTRSSTDTQYL.

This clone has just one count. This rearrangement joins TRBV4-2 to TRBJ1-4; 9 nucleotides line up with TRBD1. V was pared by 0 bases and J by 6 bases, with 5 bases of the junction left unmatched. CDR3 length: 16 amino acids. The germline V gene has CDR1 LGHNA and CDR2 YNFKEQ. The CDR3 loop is CASSQENRGPDEKLFF. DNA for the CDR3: TGTGCCAGCAGCCAAGAAAACAGGGGGCCTGATGAAAAACTGTTTTTT.

The CDR3 DNA is TGCAGCGTTGGTGGGGCAGGAAACACCATATATTTT. This codes for CSVGGAGNTIYF. The chain recombines TRBV29-1 with TRBJ1-3; a weak D match, TRBD1 (5 bases). Germline V gene lookup returns CDR1 SQVTM and CDR2 ANQGSEA. Deletions cut 4 bases from V and 4 bases from J, with 8 bases between. This CDR3 contains 12 residues.

Here the CDR3 DNA reads TGTGCCAGCAGCTTGGGTCAGGGTACCGTAGATACGCAGTATTTT. It yields the protein CASSLGQGTVDTQYF. The genes are TRBV7-6 and TRBJ2-3; perhaps TRBD1 as D (5 bases). This CDR3 region has 15 residues. Trimming cost V 3 bases and J 5 bases, with 15 bases left between them. Germline V gene sequence: CDR1 SGHVS, CDR2 FNYEAQ.

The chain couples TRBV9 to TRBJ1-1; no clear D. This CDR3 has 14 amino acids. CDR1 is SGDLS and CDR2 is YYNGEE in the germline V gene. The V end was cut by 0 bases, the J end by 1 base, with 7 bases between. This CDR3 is CASSVVGANTEAFF. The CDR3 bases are TGTGCCAGCAGCGTAGTAGGAGCGAACACTGAAGCTTTCTTT.

CDR3 DNA sequence: TGTGCCAGCAGCCTCGATCACCCAGGGGGCTTTCTTACTGAAGCTTTCTTT. This sequence encodes CASSLDHPGGFLTEAFF. This chain connects TRBV7-2 to TRBJ1-1, with 8 bases lining up with TRBD1. The CDR3 extends over 17 amino acids. The junction had 16 bases not matched to a gene; V was cut back by 5 bases and J by 5 bases. Germline V CDR1 and CDR2: SGHTA, FQGNSA.

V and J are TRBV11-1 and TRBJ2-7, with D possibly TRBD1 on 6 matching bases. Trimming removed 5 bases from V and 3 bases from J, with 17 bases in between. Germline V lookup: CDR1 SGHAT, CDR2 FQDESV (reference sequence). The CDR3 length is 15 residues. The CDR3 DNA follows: TGTGCCAGCAGCCGAGGTAGACAGGAAGACTACGAGCAGTACTTC. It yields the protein CASSRGRQEDYEQYF. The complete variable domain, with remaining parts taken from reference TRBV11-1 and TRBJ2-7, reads EAEVAQSPRYKITEKSQAVAFWCDPISGHATLYWYRQILGQGPELLVQFQDESVVDDSQLPKDRFSAERLKGVDSTLKIQPAELGDSAMYLCASSRGRQEDYEQYFGPGTRLTVT.

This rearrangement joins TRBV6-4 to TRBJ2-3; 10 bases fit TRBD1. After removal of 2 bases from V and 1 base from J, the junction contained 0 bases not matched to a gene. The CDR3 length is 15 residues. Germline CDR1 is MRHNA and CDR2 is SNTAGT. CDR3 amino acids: CASSDGTGGTDTQYF. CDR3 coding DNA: TGTGCCAGCAGTGACGGGACAGGGGGCACAGATACGCAGTATTTT.

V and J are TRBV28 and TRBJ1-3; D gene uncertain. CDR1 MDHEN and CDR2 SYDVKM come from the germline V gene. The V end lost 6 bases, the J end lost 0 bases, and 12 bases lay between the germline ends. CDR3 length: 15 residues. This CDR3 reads CASSRGSTSGNTIYF. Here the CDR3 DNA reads TGTGCCAGCAGCCGAGGGTCCACCTCTGGAAACACCATATATTTT.

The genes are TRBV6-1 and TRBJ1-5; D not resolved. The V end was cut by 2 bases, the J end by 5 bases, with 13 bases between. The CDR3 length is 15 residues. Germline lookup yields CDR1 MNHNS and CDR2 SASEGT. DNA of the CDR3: TGTGCCAGCAGTGAAAAAGCTGCGATCTATCAGCCCCAGCATTTT. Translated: CASSEKAAIYQPQHF.

CDR3 DNA sequence: TGTGCCAGCTCACCGGTCCAAACACAGGGAAACTATGGCTACACCTTC. Translation gives CASSPVQTQGNYGYTF. This sequence joins TRBV18 and TRBJ1-2; TRBD1 is a possible D gene (6 bases). V was trimmed by 3 bases and J by 2 bases, leaving 16 bases between them. The CDR3 loop spans 16 amino acids. In germline, CDR1 is KGHSH, CDR2 LQKENI.

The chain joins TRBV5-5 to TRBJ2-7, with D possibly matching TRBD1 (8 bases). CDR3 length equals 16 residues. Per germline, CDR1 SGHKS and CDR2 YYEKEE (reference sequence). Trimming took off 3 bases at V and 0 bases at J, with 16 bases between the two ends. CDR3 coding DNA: TGTGCCAGCAGCTGGGAGGGCGGGACAGGCTCCTACGAGCAGTACTTC. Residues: CASSWEGGTGSYEQYF.

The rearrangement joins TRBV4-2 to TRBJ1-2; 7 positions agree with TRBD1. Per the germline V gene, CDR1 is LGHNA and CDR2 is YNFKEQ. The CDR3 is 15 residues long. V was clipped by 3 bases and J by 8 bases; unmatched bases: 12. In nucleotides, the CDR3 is TGTGCCAGCAGCCATGTCCAGGGGGTGGTGGTCGGCTACACCTTC. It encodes CASSHVQGVVVGYTF.

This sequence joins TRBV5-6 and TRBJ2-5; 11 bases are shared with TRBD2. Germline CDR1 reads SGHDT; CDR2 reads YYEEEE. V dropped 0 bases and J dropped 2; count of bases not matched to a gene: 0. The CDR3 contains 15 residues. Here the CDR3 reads CASSLGLAGQETQYF. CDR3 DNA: TGTGCCAGCAGCTTGGGACTAGCGGGGCAAGAGACCCAGTACTTC. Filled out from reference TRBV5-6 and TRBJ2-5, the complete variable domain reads DAGVTQSPTHLIKTRGQQVTLRCSPKSGHDTVSWYQQALGQGPQFIFQYYEEEERQRGNFPDRFSGHQFPNYSSELNVNALLLGDSALYLCASSLGLAGQETQYFGPGTRLLVL.

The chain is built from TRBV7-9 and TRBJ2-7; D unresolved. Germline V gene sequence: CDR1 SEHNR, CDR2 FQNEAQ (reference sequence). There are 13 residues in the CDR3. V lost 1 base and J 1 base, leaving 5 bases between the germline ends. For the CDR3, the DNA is TGTGCCAGCAGCTTAGGGGAATCCTACGAGCAGTACTTC. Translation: CASSLGESYEQYF.

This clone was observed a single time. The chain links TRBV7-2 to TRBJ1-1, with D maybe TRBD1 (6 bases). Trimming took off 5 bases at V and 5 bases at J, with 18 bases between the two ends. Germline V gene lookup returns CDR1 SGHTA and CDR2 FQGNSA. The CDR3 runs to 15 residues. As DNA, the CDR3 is TGTGCCAGCAGCCCCCGAGGTACAGGGAGAACTGAAGCTTTCTTT. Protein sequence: CASSPRGTGRTEAFF.